This TCR beta chain comes out of a study of CD8+CD57+ T cells in acquired aplastic anemia (dated by TCRdb to between 2017 and 2018). Broadly, across the study: On average, sorted CD4+ and CD8+ cells yielded around 3.5 ug of extracted DNA, with a range of roughly 0.17 to 30 ug. For healthy donor samples, the average read count was about 10 million for CD4+ cells and 11 million to 14 million for CD8+ cells. Study-level results and caveats: Fewer than 30 CD8+ CDR3 sequences were found in both patients and controls but appeared to be highly expressed in patients and within the immunodominant clones of the patients. CD8+ Simpson's diversity did not differ significantly between patients and healthy controls (P=0.060).

As for this clonotype: It lacks a known antigen. Per-base quality was not reported, and no clone a single base away is much larger than it.

Per the germline V gene, MNHNS is the CDR1 and SASEGT is the CDR2. The cysteine opens and the phenylalanine closes a CDR3 of 15 amino acids. The entry retains the CDR3 DNA only, 45 bases that are in frame from base 1. The junction shows trimming of 2 bases on V and 2 bases on J, plus 12 bases between the germline ends. TCR beta VDJ combination and CDR3 sequence profiling used genomic DNA as the template. An Illumina HiSeq 2000 was the platform used for TCR repertoire sequencing. Processing in the source paper ran as follows. Repertoire assessment relied on Simpson's diversity index, CDR3 size and DJ length profiles, and TRBV/TRBJ rearrangement plots. The immunodominant clone was defined as the most abundant DNA sequence in deep sequencing data. CDR3 amino acid sequences were screened for sharing across subjects and compared with published repertoires and the VDJdb database. The public reads were run again by TCRdb, first through fastp at Q25 and then through MiXCR, and only productive beta chains were kept. All rows with the same CDR3 protein become a single entry with the most common DNA and genes. Clone size and V and J calls follow TCRdb, not the original study. Recorded for this sample are some 120,000 distinct CDR3 sequences; 48% of them occurred a single time. Of the sample, roughly 2.6% falls within the top ten clones.

In the study, sorted CD4+ and CD8+ blood T cells from patients with severe aplastic anemia and from healthy subjects underwent deep sequencing of TCR repertoires. Ficoll-Paque density gradient centrifugation was used to isolate peripheral blood mononuclear cells. Before DNA was extracted, CD4+ and CD8+ T cells were sorted using either FACS or magnetic beads. The rearranged segments are TRBV6-1 and TRBJ1-2; TRBD1 is perhaps the D gene, given 6 matching bases. Material for sequencing was sorted CD4+, CD8+, or CD8+CD57+ T cells (not recorded which) from PBMCs. The TCR was taken from a human donor in good health, serving as a control. In nucleotide form, the sequence is TGTGCCAGCAGTGAACCCGGGACAACGAACTATGGCTACACCTTC. It translates to CASSEPGTTNYGYTF.